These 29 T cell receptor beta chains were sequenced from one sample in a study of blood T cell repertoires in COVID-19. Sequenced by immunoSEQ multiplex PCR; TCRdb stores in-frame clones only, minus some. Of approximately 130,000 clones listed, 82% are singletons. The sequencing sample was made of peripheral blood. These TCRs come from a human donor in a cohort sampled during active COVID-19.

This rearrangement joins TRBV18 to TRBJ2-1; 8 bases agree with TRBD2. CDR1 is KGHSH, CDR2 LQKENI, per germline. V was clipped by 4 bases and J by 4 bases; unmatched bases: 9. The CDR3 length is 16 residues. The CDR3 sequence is CASSLGEAGAYNEQFF. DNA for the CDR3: TGTGCCAGCTCACTGGGAGAAGCGGGGGCTTACAATGAGCAGTTCTTC.

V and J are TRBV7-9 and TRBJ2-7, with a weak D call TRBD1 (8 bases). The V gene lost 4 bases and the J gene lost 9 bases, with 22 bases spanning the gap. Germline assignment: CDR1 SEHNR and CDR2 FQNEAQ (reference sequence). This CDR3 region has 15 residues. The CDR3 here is CASSSGTGRGARQYF. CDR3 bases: TGTGCCAGCAGCTCAGGGACAGGCCGGGGGGCGAGGCAGTACTTC.

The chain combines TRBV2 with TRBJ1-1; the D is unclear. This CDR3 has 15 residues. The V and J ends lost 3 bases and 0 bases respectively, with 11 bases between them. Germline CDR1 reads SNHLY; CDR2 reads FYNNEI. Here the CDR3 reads CASSEPGRLNTEAFF. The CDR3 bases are TGTGCCAGCAGTGAGCCGGGGAGGCTGAACACTGAAGCTTTCTTT.

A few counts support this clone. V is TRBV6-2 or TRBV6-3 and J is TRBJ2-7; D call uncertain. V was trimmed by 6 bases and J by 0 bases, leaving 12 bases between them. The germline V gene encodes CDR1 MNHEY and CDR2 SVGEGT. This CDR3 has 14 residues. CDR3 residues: CASSPLGDSYEQYF. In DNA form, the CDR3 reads TGTGCCAGCAGCCCTTTGGGCGACTCCTACGAGCAGTACTTC.

The CDR3 DNA reads as TGTGCCTGCGGCGGCACCGGGGAACACGAGCAGTACTTC. Protein sequence: CACGGTGEHEQYF. This chain joins TRBV7-2 and TRBJ2-7, with a possible D match to TRBD2 (5 bases). The CDR3 length is 13 residues. Germline CDR1 and CDR2: SGHTA and FQGNSA. Trimming stripped 11 bases from V and 5 bases from J, with 19 bases between. Full variable domain (rest looked up from reference TRBV7-2 and TRBJ2-7): GAGVSQSPSNKVTEKGKDVELRCDPISGHTALYWYRQSLGQGLEFLIYFQGNSAPDKSGLPSDRFSAERTGGSVSTLTIQRTQQEDSAVYLCACGGTGEHEQYFGPGTRLTVT.

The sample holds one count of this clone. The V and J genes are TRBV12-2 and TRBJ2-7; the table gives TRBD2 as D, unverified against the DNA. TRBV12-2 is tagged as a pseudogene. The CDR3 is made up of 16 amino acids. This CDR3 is CASRCLRTGVSYEQYF. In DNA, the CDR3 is TGTGCAAGTCGCTGCCTCAGAACGGGGGTCTCCTACGAGCAGTACTTC.

DNA for the CDR3: TGCAGCGTGCACAGGGGCAGCTCCTACAATGAGCAGTTCTTC. This gives the protein CSVHRGSSYNEQFF. This chain uses TRBV29-1 with TRBJ2-1, with 7 nucleotides matching TRBD1. CDR3 length: 14 residues. CDR1 SQVTM and CDR2 ANQGSEA come from the germline V gene. V dropped 6 bases and J dropped 0; count of bases not matched to a gene: 5.

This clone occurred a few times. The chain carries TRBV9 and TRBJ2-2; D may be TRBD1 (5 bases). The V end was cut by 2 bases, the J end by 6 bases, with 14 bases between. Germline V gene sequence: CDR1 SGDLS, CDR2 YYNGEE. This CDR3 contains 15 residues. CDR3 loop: CASSVDIGYPGELFF. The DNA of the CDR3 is TGTGCCAGCAGCGTGGACATAGGGTACCCCGGGGAGCTGTTTTTT. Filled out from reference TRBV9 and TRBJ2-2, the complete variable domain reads DSGVTQTPKHLITATGQRVTLRCSPRSGDLSVYWYQQSLDQGLQFLIQYYNGEERAKGNILERFSAQQFPDLHSELNLSSLELGDSALYFCASSVDIGYPGELFFGEGSRLTVL.

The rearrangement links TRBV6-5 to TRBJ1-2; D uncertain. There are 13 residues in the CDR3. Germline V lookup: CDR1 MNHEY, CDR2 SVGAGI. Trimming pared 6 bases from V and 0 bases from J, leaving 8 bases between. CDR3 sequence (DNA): TGTGCCAGCAGACTCAGGACTAACTATGGCTACACCTTC. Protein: CASRLRTNYGYTF.

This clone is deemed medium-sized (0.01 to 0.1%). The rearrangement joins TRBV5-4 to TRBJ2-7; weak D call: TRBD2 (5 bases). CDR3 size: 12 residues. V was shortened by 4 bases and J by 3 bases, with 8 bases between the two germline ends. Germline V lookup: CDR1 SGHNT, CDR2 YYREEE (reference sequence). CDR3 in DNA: TGTGCCAGCAGCACCAGCGGCTACGAGCAGTACTTC. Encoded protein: CASSTSGYEQYF.

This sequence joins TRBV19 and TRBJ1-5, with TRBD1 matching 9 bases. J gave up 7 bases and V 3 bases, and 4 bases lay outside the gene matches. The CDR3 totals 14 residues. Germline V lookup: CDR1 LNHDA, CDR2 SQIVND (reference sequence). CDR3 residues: CASSIGTGMQPQHF. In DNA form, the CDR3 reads TGTGCCAGTAGTATTGGGACAGGGATGCAGCCCCAGCATTTT.

The CDR3 DNA sequence: TGTGCCAGCAGTGATCGCCCGGGGGGGGGTCACGGCTACACCTTC. Its translation: CASSDRPGGGHGYTF. V usage is TRBV2 and J usage is TRBJ1-2; D perhaps matches TRBD1 (5 bases). The CDR3 runs to 15 residues. The germline V gene encodes CDR1 SNHLY and CDR2 FYNNEI. The germline V and J ends were trimmed by 3 bases and 8 bases, with 19 bases remaining between them.

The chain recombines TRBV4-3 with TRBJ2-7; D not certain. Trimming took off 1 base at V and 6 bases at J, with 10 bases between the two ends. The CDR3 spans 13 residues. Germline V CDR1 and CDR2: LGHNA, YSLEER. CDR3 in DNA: TGCGCCAGCAGCCAAGCCCGAAGCCTCGAGCAGTACTTC. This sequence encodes CASSQARSLEQYF.

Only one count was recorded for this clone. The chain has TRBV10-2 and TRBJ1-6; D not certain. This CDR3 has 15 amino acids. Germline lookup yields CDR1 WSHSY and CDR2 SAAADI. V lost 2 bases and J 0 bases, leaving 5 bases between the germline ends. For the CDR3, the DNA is TGCGCCAGCAGTGAGCCGAGCTCCTATAATTCACCCCTCCACTTT. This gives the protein CASSEPSSYNSPLHF.

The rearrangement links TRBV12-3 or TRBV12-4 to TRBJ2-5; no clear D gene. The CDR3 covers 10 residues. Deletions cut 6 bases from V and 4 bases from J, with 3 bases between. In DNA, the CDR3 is TGTGCCAGCAGCGGAGAGACCCAGTACTTC. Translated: CASSGETQYF.

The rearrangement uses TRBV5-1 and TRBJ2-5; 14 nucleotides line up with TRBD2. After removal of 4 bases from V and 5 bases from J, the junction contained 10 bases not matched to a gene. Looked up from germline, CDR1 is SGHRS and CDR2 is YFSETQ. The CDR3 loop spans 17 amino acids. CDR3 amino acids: CASSLRTSGGNWETQYF. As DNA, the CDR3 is TGCGCCAGCAGCCTTCGGACTAGCGGGGGGAACTGGGAGACCCAGTACTTC.

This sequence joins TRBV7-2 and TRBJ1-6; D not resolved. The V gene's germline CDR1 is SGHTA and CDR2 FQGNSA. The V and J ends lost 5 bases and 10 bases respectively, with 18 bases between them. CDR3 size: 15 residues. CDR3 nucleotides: TGTGCCAGCAGCCTAGGACTTTTTGGCTTGTCACCCCTCCACTTT. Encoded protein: CASSLGLFGLSPLHF.

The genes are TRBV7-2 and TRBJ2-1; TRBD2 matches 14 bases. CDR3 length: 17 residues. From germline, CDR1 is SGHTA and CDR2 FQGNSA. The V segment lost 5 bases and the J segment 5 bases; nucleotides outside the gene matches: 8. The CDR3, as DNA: TGTGCCAGCAGCAACCGACTAGCGGGGGGGCGAGACAATGAGCAGTTCTTC. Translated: CASSNRLAGGRDNEQFF.

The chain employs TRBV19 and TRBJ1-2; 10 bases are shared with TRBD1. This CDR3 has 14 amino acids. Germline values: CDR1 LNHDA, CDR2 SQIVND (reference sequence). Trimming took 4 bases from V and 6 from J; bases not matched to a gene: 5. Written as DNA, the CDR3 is TGTGCCAGTAGTAGGGGACAGGGGTCGCATGGCTACACCTTC. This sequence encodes CASSRGQGSHGYTF.

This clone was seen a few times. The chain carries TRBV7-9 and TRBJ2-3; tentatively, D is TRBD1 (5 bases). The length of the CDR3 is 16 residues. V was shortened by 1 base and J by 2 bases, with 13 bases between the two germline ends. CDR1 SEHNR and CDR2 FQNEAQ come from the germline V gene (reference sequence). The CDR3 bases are TGTGCCAGCAGCTTAGTCAGGGCGACAGTCACAGATACGCAGTATTTT. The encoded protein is CASSLVRATVTDTQYF.

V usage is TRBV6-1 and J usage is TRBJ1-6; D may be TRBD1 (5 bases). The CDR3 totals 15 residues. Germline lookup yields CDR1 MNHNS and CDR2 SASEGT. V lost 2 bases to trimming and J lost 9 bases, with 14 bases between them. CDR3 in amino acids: CASSEMGEVGSPLHF. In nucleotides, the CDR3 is TGTGCCAGCAGTGAAATGGGGGAGGTGGGTTCACCCCTCCACTTT.

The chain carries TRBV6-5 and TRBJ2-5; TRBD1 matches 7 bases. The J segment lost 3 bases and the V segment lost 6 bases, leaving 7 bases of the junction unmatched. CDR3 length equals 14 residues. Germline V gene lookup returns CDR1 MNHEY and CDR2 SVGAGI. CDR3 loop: CASRDRSIEETQYF. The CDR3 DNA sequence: TGTGCCAGCAGGGACAGGTCTATTGAAGAGACCCAGTACTTC.

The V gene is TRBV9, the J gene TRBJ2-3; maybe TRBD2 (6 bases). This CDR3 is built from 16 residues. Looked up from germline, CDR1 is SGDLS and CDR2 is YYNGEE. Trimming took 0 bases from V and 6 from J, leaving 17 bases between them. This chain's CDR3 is CASSVGGERAGDTQYF. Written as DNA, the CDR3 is TGTGCCAGCAGCGTAGGTGGCGAGCGGGCGGGGGATACGCAGTATTTT.

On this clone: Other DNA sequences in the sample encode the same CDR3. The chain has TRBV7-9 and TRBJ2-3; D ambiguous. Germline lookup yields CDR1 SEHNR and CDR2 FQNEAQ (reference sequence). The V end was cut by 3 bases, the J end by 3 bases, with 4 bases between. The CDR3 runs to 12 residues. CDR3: CASSFGTDTQYF. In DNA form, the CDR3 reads TGTGCCAGCAGCTTCGGGACAGATACGCAGTATTTT. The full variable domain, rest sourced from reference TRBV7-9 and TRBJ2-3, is DTGVSQNPRHKITKRGQNVTFRCDPISEHNRLYWYRQTLGQGPEFLTYFQNEAQLEKSRLLSDRFSAERPKGSFSTLEIQRTEQGDSAMYLCASSFGTDTQYFGPGTRLTVL.

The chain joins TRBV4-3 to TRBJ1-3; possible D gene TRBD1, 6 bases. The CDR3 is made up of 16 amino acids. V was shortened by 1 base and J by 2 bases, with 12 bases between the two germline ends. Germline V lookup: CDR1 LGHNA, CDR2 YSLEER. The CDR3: CASSQALDSAGNTIYF. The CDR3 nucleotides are TGCGCCAGCAGCCAAGCTTTGGACAGTGCTGGAAACACCATATATTTT.

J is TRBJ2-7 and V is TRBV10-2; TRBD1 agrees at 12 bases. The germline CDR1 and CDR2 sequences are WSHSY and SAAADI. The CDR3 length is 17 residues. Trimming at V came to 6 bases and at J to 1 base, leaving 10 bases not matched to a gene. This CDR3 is CASRDRDRGPASYEQYF. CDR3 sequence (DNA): TGCGCCAGCAGGGACCGGGACAGGGGGCCAGCTTCCTACGAGCAGTACTTC.

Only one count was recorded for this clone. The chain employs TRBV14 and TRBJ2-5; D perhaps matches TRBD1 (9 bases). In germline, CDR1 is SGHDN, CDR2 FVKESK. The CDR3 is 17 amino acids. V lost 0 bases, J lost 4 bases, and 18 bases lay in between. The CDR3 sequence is CASSQDSGTGWRETQYF. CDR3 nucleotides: TGTGCCAGCAGCCAAGATAGCGGGACAGGGTGGCGAGAGACCCAGTACTTC.

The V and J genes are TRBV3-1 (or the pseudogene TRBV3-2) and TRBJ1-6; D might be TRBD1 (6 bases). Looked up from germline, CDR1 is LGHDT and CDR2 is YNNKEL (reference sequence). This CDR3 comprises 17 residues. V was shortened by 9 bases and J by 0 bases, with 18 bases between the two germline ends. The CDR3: CASTGKEGSSYNSPLHF. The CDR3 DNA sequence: TGTGCCAGTACAGGGAAGGAAGGAAGCTCCTATAATTCACCCCTCCACTTT.

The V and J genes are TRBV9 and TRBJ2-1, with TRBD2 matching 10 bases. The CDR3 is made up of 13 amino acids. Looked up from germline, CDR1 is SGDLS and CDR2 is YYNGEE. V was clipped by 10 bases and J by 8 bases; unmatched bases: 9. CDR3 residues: CASQRGGGDEQFF. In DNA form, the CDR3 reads TGTGCCTCCCAGCGGGGGGGCGGGGATGAGCAGTTCTTC.